The 17 T cell receptor beta chains listed next were all sequenced from one sample in a study of early stage breast cancer tumors. TCRdb's copy holds only in-frame clones and misses some; the assay was immunoSEQ multiplex PCR. The table has around 13,000 clones, 79% seen once. Sequencing input: normal breast tissue next to the tumor. These receptors were collected from a person in their fifties with breast cancer.

V and J are TRBV5-1 and TRBJ1-4; tentative D call: TRBD1 (6 bases). The CDR3 runs to 14 residues. Deletions cut 4 bases from V and 5 bases from J, with 12 bases between. CDR1 SGHRS and CDR2 YFSETQ come from the germline V gene. The CDR3 reads CASSPGQFNEKLFF. The CDR3 coding sequence is TGCGCCAGCAGCCCGGGACAATTCAATGAAAAACTGTTTTTT.

This rearrangement joins TRBV7-2 to TRBJ2-7, with 9 bases that match TRBD2. Per the germline V gene, CDR1 is SGHTA and CDR2 is FQGNSA. Trimming at V came to 5 bases and at J to 4 bases, leaving 12 bases not matched to a gene. This CDR3 spans 16 amino acids. The CDR3: CASSLLRGGGFYEQYF. The CDR3 DNA reads as TGTGCCAGCAGCCTGCTGCGGGGGGGCGGGTTTTACGAGCAGTACTTC.

The chain uses TRBV18 and TRBJ1-5; tentative D call: TRBD1 (5 bases). CDR3 size: 20 residues. CDR1 is KGHSH and CDR2 is LQKENI in the germline V gene. The V gene lost 6 bases and the J gene lost 0 bases, with 27 bases spanning the gap. The CDR3 is CASSFRLYRICIDSNQPQHF. CDR3 DNA: TGTGCCAGCTCGTTCCGATTGTACAGGATTTGCATCGATAGCAATCAGCCCCAGCATTTT.

The J gene is TRBJ2-1, the V gene TRBV5-6, with D possibly being TRBD2 (6 bases). The germline CDR1 and CDR2 sequences are SGHDT and YYEEEE. CDR3 length: 13 residues. Trimming took 2 bases from V and 6 from J, leaving 9 bases between them. The CDR3 DNA sequence: TGTGCCAGCAGCTTCTCTAGCGTCAATGAGCAGTTCTTC. Translating it yields CASSFSSVNEQFF.

The genes are TRBV29-1 and TRBJ2-1, with 8 bases that match TRBD2. Germline loops: CDR1 SQVTM, CDR2 ANQGSEA. Trimming cost V 7 bases and J 8 bases; bases outside gene matches: 10. This CDR3 is 13 amino acids long. The CDR3 region has the DNA TGCAGCGCCCGTGGGGTAGCGGGATATGAGCAGTTCTTC. Translation: CSARGVAGYEQFF.

V usage is TRBV11-1 and J usage is TRBJ2-7; TRBD1 is a possible D gene (6 bases). This CDR3 spans 15 amino acids. Germline CDR1 and CDR2: SGHAT and FQDESV (reference sequence). V lost 3 bases and J lost 2, with 14 bases in between. CDR3 in DNA: TGTGCCAGCAGCTTCGCCCGAGGACAGACCTACGAGCAGTACTTC. It translates to CASSFARGQTYEQYF.

The J gene is TRBJ1-1, the V gene TRBV6-4; a possible D gene is TRBD1 (6 bases). The CDR3 consists of 13 residues. In germline, CDR1 is MRHNA, CDR2 SNTAGT. The V and J ends lost 4 bases and 5 bases respectively, with 11 bases between them. The CDR3 DNA reads as TGTGCCAGCAGTGCACAGGGTGGAACTGAAGCTTTCTTT. It translates to CASSAQGGTEAFF.

V gene TRBV5-8 combines with J gene TRBJ1-2; a possible D gene is TRBD1 (5 bases). Deletions cut 9 bases from V and 0 bases from J, with 18 bases between. The CDR3 has 15 amino acids. Per the germline V gene, CDR1 is SGHTS and CDR2 is YDEGEE. The CDR3 here is CANGRRDVTNYGYTF. The CDR3 region has the DNA TGTGCCAACGGACGCCGGGACGTTACTAACTATGGCTACACCTTC.

The chain employs TRBV5-4 and TRBJ2-5, with D possibly TRBD2 on 6 matching bases. Germline V gene lookup returns CDR1 SGHNT and CDR2 YYREEE (reference sequence). The CDR3 loop spans 14 amino acids. V was trimmed by 0 bases and J by 5 bases, leaving 11 bases between them. The CDR3 here is CASSLDPGEETQYF. The CDR3 nucleotides read TGTGCCAGCAGCTTGGATCCGGGGGAGGAGACCCAGTACTTC.

This chain uses TRBV5-1 with TRBJ2-1; 7 bases line up with TRBD2. With 5 bases clipped from V and 2 bases from J, the junction kept 10 bases outside the gene matches. The CDR3 runs to 16 residues. Germline V lookup: CDR1 SGHRS, CDR2 YFSETQ. The CDR3 loop is CASRTDWEGPYNEQFF. CDR3 nucleotide sequence: TGCGCCAGCAGAACCGACTGGGAGGGACCCTACAATGAGCAGTTCTTC. Full variable domain (outside the CDR3, taken from reference TRBV5-1 and TRBJ2-1): KAGVTQTPRYLIKTRGQQVTLSCSPISGHRSVSWYQQTPGQGLQFLFEYFSETQRNKGNFPGRFSGRQFSNSRSEMNVSTLELGDSALYLCASRTDWEGPYNEQFFGPGTRLTVL.

The chain couples TRBV4-3 to TRBJ1-5; D call uncertain. Per the germline V gene, CDR1 is LGHNA and CDR2 is YSLEER. Trimming took 4 bases from V and 0 from J, leaving 10 bases between them. The CDR3 has 15 residues. In DNA form, the CDR3 reads TGCGCCAGCAGCCGGAAAGTGGGTAGCAATCAGCCCCAGCATTTT. Its protein is CASSRKVGSNQPQHF.

The chain recombines TRBV10-3 with TRBJ2-7, with D uncertain. Per the germline V gene, CDR1 is ENHRY and CDR2 is SYGVKD. The CDR3 loop spans 14 amino acids. The V end was cut by 4 bases, the J end by 4 bases, with 14 bases between. The CDR3 nucleotides are TGTGCCATCAGTGTGGGTTTAGGCCCTTACGAGCAGTACTTC. Protein: CAISVGLGPYEQYF.

The CDR3 nucleotides are TGTGCCAGCAGCGTAGGAGGGCTAGCGGGAGTTTCGGGGGAGCTGTTTTTT. Its translation is CASSVGGLAGVSGELFF. V and J are TRBV9 and TRBJ2-2, with 10 positions matching TRBD2. The CDR3 runs 17 residues. V was clipped by 0 bases and J by 8 bases; unmatched bases: 10. CDR1 and CDR2 from the germline V gene are SGDLS and YYNGEE.

This CDR3 is CASSLFYLAGPDDQETQYF. In nucleotides, the CDR3 is TGTGCCAGCAGCTTGTTCTATCTAGCGGGACCGGACGATCAAGAGACCCAGTACTTC. The chain is built from TRBV5-4 and TRBJ2-5, with 9 bases aligning to TRBD2. With V trimmed by 1 base and J by 2 bases, 15 bases remained unmatched. From germline, CDR1 is SGHNT and CDR2 YYREEE (reference sequence). The CDR3 has 19 amino acids.

V usage is TRBV27 and J usage is TRBJ2-5; no firm D call. This CDR3 comprises 14 residues. V was shortened by 6 bases and J by 4 bases, with 15 bases between the two germline ends. Germline CDR1 and CDR2: MNHEY and SMNVEV (reference sequence). This CDR3 is CASSEVGYGETQYF. CDR3 nucleotide sequence: TGTGCCAGCAGCGAAGTCGGGTACGGAGAGACCCAGTACTTC.

The V and J genes are TRBV18 and TRBJ1-4; D unresolved. There are 14 residues in the CDR3. Trimming stripped 0 bases from V and 5 bases from J, with 7 bases between. Per germline, CDR1 KGHSH and CDR2 LQKENI. This chain's CDR3 is CASSPPSGNEKLFF. DNA for the CDR3: TGTGCCAGCTCACCACCCTCGGGGAATGAAAAACTGTTTTTT.

The CDR3, as DNA: TGTGCCAGTAGCCGGACAGAGCAAAGCATGAACACTGAAGCTTTCTTT. Translated, it gives CASSRTEQSMNTEAFF. This chain joins TRBV19 and TRBJ1-1, with a possible D match to TRBD1 (6 bases). The CDR3 sequence is 16 residues long. CDR1 and CDR2 (germline): LNHDA, SQIVND (reference sequence). The V and J ends lost 6 bases and 0 bases respectively, with 17 bases between them.